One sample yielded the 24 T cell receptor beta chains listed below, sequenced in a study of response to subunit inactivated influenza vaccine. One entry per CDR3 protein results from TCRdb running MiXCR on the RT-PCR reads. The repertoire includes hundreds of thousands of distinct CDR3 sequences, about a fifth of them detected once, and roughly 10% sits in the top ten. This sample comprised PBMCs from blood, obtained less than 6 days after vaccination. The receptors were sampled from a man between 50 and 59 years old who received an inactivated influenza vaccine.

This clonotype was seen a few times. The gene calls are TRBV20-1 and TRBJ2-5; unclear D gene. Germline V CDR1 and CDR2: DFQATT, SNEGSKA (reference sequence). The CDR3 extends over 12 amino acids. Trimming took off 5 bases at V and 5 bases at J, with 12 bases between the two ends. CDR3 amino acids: CSAAKGWETQYF. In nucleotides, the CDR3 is TGCAGTGCTGCTAAGGGTTGGGAGACCCAGTACTTC.

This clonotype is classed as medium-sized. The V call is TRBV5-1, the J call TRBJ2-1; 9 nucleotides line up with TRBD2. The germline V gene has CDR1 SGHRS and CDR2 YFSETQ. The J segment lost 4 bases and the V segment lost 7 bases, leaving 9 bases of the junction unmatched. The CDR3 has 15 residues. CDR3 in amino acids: CASRWAGGVYNEQFF. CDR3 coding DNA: TGCGCCAGCCGCTGGGCGGGGGGGGTTTACAATGAGCAGTTCTTC.

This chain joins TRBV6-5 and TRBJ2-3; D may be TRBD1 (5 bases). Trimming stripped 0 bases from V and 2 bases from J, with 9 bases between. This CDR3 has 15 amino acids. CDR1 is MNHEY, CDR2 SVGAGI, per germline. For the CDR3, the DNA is TGTGCCAGCAGTTACTCGGCAGGGTACACAGATACGCAGTATTTT. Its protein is CASSYSAGYTDTQYF.

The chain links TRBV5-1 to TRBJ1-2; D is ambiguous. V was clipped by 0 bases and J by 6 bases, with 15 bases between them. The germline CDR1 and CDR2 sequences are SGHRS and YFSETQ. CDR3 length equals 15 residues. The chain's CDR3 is CASSLGPGGENGYTF. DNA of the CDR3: TGCGCCAGCAGCTTGGGCCCGGGCGGGGAGAATGGCTACACCTTC.

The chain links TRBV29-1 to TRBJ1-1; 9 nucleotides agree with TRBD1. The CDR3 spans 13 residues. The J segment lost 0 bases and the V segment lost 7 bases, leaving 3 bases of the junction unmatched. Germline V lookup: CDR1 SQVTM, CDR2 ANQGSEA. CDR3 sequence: CSGWTGVNTEAFF. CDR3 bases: TGCAGCGGTTGGACAGGGGTGAACACTGAAGCTTTCTTT.

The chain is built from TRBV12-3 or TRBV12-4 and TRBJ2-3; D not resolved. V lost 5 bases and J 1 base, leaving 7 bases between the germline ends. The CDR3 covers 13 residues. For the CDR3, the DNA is TGTGCCAGCAGTATCGCAGGCACAGATACGCAGTATTTT. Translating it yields CASSIAGTDTQYF.

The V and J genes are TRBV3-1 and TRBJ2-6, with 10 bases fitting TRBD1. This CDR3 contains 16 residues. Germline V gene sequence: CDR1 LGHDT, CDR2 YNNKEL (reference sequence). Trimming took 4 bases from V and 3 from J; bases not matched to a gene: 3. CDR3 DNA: TGTGCCAGCAGCCCGACAGGGGGCGGTGGGGCCAACGTCCTGACTTTC. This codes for CASSPTGGGGANVLTF. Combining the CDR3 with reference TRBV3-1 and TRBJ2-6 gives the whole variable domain DTAVSQTPKYLVTQMGNDKSIKCEQNLGHDTMYWYKQDSKKFLKIMFSYNNKELIINETVPNRFSPKSPDKAHLNLHINSLELGDSAVYFCASSPTGGGGANVLTFGAGSRLTVL.

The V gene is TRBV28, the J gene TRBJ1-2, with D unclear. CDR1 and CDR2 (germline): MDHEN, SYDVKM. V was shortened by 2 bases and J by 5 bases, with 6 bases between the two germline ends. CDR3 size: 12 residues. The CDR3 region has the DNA TGTGCCAGCAGTTTAGCGATGTATGGCTACACCTTC. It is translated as CASSLAMYGYTF.

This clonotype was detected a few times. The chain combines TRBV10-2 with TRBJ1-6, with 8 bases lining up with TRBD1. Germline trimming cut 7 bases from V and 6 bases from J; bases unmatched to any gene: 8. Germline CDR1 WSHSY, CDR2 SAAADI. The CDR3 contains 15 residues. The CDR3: CASKNLQGVNSPLHF. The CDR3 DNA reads TGCGCCAGCAAGAACTTACAGGGGGTTAATTCACCCCTCCACTTT.

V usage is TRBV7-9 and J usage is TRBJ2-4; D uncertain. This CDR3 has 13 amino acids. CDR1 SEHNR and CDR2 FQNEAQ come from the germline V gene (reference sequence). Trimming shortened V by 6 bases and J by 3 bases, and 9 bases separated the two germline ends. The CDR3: CASSNADKNIQYF. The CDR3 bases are TGTGCCAGCAGTAACGCGGACAAAAACATTCAGTACTTC. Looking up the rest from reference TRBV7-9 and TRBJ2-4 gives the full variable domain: DTGVSQNPRHKITKRGQNVTFRCDPISEHNRLYWYRQTLGQGPEFLTYFQNEAQLEKSRLLSDRFSAERPKGSFSTLEIQRTEQGDSAMYLCASSNADKNIQYFGAGTRLSVL.

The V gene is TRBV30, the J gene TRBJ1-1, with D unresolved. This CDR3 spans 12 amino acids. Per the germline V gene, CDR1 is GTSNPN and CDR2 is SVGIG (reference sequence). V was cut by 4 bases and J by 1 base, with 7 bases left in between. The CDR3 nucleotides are TGTGCCTGGACAGCAGGGAACACTGAAGCTTTCTTT. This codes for CAWTAGNTEAFF.

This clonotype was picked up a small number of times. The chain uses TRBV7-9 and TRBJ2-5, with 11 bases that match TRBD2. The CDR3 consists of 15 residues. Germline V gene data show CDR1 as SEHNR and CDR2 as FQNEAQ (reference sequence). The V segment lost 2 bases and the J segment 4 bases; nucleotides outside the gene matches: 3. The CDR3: CASSLLAGGPETQYF. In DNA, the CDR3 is TGTGCCAGCAGCTTATTAGCGGGAGGGCCAGAGACCCAGTACTTC. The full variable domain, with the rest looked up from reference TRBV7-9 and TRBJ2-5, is DTGVSQNPRHKITKRGQNVTFRCDPISEHNRLYWYRQTLGQGPEFLTYFQNEAQLEKSRLLSDRFSAERPKGSFSTLEIQRTEQGDSAMYLCASSLLAGGPETQYFGPGTRLLVL.

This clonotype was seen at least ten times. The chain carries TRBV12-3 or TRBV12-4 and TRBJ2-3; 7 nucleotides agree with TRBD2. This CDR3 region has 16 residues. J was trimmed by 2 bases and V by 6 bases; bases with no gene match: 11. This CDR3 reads CASSPPEAGPTDTQYF. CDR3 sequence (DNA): TGTGCCAGCAGCCCCCCGGAAGCGGGACCCACAGATACGCAGTATTTT.

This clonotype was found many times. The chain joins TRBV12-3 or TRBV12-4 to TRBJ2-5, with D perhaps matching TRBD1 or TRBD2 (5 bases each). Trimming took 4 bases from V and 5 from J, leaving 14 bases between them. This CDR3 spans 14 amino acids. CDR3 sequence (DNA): TGTGCCAGCAGTTCCTCCGGGACGATGGAGACCCAGTACTTC. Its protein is CASSSSGTMETQYF.

DNA of the CDR3: TGTGCCAGCAGTGGACCAGGGTACACTGAAGCTTTCTTT. This gives the protein CASSGPGYTEAFF. The rearrangement joins TRBV27 to TRBJ1-1, with D maybe TRBD1 (5 bases). Germline CDR1 reads MNHEY; CDR2 reads SMNVEV (reference sequence). The V and J ends lost 5 bases and 3 bases respectively, with 10 bases between them. The CDR3 extends over 13 amino acids.

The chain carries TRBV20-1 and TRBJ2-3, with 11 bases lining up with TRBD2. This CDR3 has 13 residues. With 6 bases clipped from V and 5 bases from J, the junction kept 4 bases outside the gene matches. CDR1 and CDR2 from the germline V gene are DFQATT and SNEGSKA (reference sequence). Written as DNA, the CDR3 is TGCAGTGCCGAGACTAGCGGGGTAGATACGCAGTATTTT. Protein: CSAETSGVDTQYF.

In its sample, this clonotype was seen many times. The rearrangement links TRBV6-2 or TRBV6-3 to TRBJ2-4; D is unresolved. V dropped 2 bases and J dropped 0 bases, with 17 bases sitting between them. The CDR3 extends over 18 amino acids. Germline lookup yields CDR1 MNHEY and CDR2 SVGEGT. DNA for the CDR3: TGTGCCAGCAGTTACCCCCTCGTACCTTTTGAAGCCAAAAACATTCAGTACTTC. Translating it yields CASSYPLVPFEAKNIQYF.

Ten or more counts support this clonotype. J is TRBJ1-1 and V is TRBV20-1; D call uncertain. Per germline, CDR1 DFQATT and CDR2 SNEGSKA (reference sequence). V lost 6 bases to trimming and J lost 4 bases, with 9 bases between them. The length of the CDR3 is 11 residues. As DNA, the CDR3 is TGCAGTGCGCCGGGAGCCACTGAAGCTTTCTTT. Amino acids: CSAPGATEAFF.

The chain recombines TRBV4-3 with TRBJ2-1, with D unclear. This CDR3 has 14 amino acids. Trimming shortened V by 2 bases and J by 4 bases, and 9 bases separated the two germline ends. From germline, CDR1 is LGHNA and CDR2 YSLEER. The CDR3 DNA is TGCGCCAGCAGCCAACACAGAGAATACAATGAGCAGTTCTTC. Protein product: CASSQHREYNEQFF.

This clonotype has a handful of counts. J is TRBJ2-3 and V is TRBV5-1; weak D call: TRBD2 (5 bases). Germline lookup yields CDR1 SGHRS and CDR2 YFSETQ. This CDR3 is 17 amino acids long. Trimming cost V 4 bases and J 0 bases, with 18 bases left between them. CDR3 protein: CASSLEGRPSSTDTQYF. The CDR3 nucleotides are TGCGCCAGCAGCCTTGAGGGCAGACCGTCTAGCACAGATACGCAGTATTTT.

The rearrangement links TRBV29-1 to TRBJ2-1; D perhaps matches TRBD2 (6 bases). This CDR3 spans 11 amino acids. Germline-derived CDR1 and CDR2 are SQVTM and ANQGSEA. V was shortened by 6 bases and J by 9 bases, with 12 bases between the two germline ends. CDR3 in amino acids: CSVLLAGEQFF. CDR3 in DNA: TGCAGCGTACTACTAGCTGGTGAGCAGTTCTTC.

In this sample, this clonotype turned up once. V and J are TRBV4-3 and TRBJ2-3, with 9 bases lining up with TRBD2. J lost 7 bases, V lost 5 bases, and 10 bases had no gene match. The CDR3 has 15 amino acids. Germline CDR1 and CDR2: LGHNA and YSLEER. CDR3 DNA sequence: TGCGCCAGCAGCGTCCTAGCGGGAAGCGGGAATACGCAGTATTTT. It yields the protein CASSVLAGSGNTQYF.

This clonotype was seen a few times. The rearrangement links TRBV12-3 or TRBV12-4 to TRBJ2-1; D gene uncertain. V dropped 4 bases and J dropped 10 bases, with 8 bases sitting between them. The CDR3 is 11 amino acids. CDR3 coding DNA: TGTGCCAGCAGTTACCGGGCCGAGCAGTTCTTC. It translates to CASSYRAEQFF.

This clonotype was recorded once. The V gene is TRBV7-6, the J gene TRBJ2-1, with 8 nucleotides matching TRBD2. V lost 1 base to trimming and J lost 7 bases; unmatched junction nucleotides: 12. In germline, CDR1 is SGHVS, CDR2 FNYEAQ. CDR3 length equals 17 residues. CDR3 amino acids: CASSLGGGREALNEQFF. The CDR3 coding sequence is TGTGCCAGCAGCTTAGGAGGGGGGCGGGAGGCTCTAAATGAGCAGTTCTTC.